A single T cell receptor beta chain is shown here with its context. The data originate from a study of cytomegalovirus exposure and HLA in healthy donors. At the level of the study: Around 180 million T cells yielded 100 million or so unique TCR beta sequences in earlier analysis.

This CDR3 region has 13 residues. With 9 bases clipped from V and 3 bases from J, the junction kept 3 bases outside the gene matches. CDR1 is LGHNT, CDR2 FRNRAP, per germline. PCR primers comprised 60 Vbeta and 13 Jbeta primers. Libraries were prepared by immunoSEQ multiplex PCR; TCRdb keeps only in-frame clonotypes and omits some of them. Of about 130,000 clones in the sample, about four fifths were seen once. The TCR originated in a woman between 40 and 55 years old in good health and CMV-seronegative. V and J are TRBV12-5 and TRBJ2-2; 8 bases agree with TRBD1. The specimen sequenced was PBMCs. CDR3 DNA sequence: TGTGCTAGCGGACAGGGTTACACCGGGGAGCTGTTTTTT. Translating it yields CASGQGYTGELFF.